This entry lists 27 T cell receptor beta chains sequenced from one sample in a study of T cells in Graves' hyperthyroidism and ophthalmopathy. Researchers amplified the TCR beta CDR3 regions from RNA transcripts. When the TCR CDR3 underwent first-round RT-PCR, the HTBI primer set was used. TCRdb processed the multiplex PCR reads anew with MiXCR; each CDR3 protein has one entry. The table shows some 550,000 distinct CDR3 sequences, with around 16% occurring only once. Sequenced sample: blood. The receptors stem from a woman between 40 and 55 years old with Graves' ophthalmopathy.

The J gene is TRBJ1-6, the V gene TRBV6-2 or TRBV6-3, with 8 positions matching TRBD1. Germline values: CDR1 MNHEY, CDR2 SVGEGT. With 7 bases clipped from V and 2 bases from J, the junction kept 4 bases outside the gene matches. There are 15 residues in the CDR3. CDR3 DNA sequence: TGTGCCAGCATCCCACAGGGGGCCTATAATTCACCCCTCCACTTT. This gives the protein CASIPQGAYNSPLHF.

Notes on this clonotype: A single base separates this from a much larger clone, so it may be a read error. The V gene is TRBV20-1, the J gene TRBJ2-3; D unclear. V lost 3 bases to trimming and J lost 4 bases, with 14 bases between them. CDR1 and CDR2 (germline): DFQATT, SNEGSKA (reference sequence). The CDR3 covers 14 residues. CDR3 sequence (DNA): TGCAGTGCTAGTATGCCTCGTGGGCCAGATACGCAGTATTTT. This sequence encodes CSASMPRGPDTQYF.

The rearrangement joins TRBV10-3 to TRBJ1-2; D not resolved. The V end lost 0 bases, the J end lost 4 bases, and 6 bases lay between the germline ends. The germline V gene has CDR1 ENHRY and CDR2 SYGVKD. The CDR3 loop spans 13 amino acids. Here the CDR3 reads CAISESVGYGYTF. CDR3 nucleotide sequence: TGTGCCATCAGTGAGTCGGTGGGCTATGGCTACACCTTC.

This clonotype was recorded at least ten times. This rearrangement joins TRBV5-1 to TRBJ2-7; TRBD2 agrees at 10 bases. Looked up from germline, CDR1 is SGHRS and CDR2 is YFSETQ. This CDR3 spans 14 amino acids. Unmatched junction bases numbered 13, after V lost 10 bases and J lost 6 bases. CDR3 DNA: TGCGCCTCCTCAGGAGCTAGCGGGAGTCGCGAGCAGTACTTC. Protein sequence: CASSGASGSREQYF.

This clonotype was counted once. This sequence may be a read error, since a much larger clone differs from it by one base. This chain connects TRBV10-3 to TRBJ1-1, with 10 bases matching TRBD1. This CDR3 has 13 amino acids. The germline V gene encodes CDR1 ENHRY and CDR2 SYGVKD. This chain's CDR3 is CVIRDRGGTEAFF. CDR3 bases: TGTGTCATCAGGGACAGGGGTGGAACTGAAGCTTTCTTT.

The rearrangement links TRBV5-1 to TRBJ1-3; 7 bases line up with TRBD1. From germline, CDR1 is SGHRS and CDR2 YFSETQ. Trimming at V came to 4 bases and at J to 3 bases, leaving 10 bases not matched to a gene. The CDR3 covers 16 residues. The CDR3 is CASSTETGSYGNTIYF. DNA of the CDR3: TGCGCCAGCAGCACAGAGACAGGGTCGTATGGAAACACCATATATTTT.

This clonotype was counted at least ten times. The chain carries TRBV28 and TRBJ2-1; either TRBD1 or TRBD2 may supply D (6 bases each). The ends were cut back, 5 bases at V and 4 bases at J, with 18 bases in the middle. CDR1 and CDR2 from the germline V gene are MDHEN and SYDVKM. The CDR3 runs to 16 residues. The CDR3, as DNA: TGTGCCAGCAGTCCAGGGGCGGGAACGTCGTACAATGAGCAGTTCTTC. Translating it yields CASSPGAGTSYNEQFF.

This chain connects TRBV28 to TRBJ2-1, with D perhaps TRBD1 (6 bases). The CDR3 is made up of 14 amino acids. Per germline, CDR1 MDHEN and CDR2 SYDVKM. Between the trimmed V and J ends, which lost 6 bases and 6 bases, there was a span of 15 bases. Here the CDR3 reads CASRSGTFINEQFF. Here the CDR3 DNA reads TGTGCCAGCAGATCCGGGACATTCATCAATGAGCAGTTCTTC. Supplemented by reference TRBV28 and TRBJ2-1, the full variable domain reads DVKVTQSSRYLVKRTGEKVFLECVQDMDHENMFWYRQDPGLGLRLIYFSYDVKMKEKGDIPEGYSVSREKKERFSLILESASTNQTSMYLCASRSGTFINEQFFGPGTRLTVL.

This chain links TRBV2 with TRBJ1-1; possibly TRBD1 for D (6 bases). V was pared by 6 bases and J by 0 bases, with 11 bases between. Germline V lookup: CDR1 SNHLY, CDR2 FYNNEI. The CDR3 spans 14 residues. As DNA, the CDR3 is TGTGCCAGCAGACCGGGACATTTGAACACTGAAGCTTTCTTT. Translating it yields CASRPGHLNTEAFF.

This clonotype was detected a few times. A junction end diverges from the germline sequence, so it may reflect a read error. CDR3: CNAWDRSNTEAFF. In DNA form, the CDR3 reads TGCAATGCTTGGGACAGGTCGAACACTGAAGCTTTCTTT. The gene calls are TRBV20-1 and TRBJ1-1; TRBD1 aligns across 8 bases. The germline CDR1 and CDR2 sequences are DFQATT and SNEGSKA (reference sequence). This CDR3 comprises 13 residues.

This clonotype was recorded at least ten times. The chain combines TRBV7-9 with TRBJ2-1; 9 bases match TRBD2. The germline V gene has CDR1 SEHNR and CDR2 FQNEAQ (reference sequence). Trimming removed 9 bases from V and 0 bases from J; junction bases left unmatched: 3. The CDR3 length is 14 residues. The CDR3 sequence: CASFSGSSYNEQFF. CDR3 DNA: TGTGCCAGTTTTAGCGGGAGCTCCTACAATGAGCAGTTCTTC.

This clonotype was detected ten times or more. The gene calls are TRBV20-1 and TRBJ2-2; 9 bases are shared with TRBD2. Germline V gene data show CDR1 as DFQATT and CDR2 as SNEGSKA (reference sequence). Trimming cost V 4 bases and J 0 bases; bases outside gene matches: 9. The CDR3 loop spans 17 amino acids. The DNA of the CDR3 is TGCAGTGCTATGTCGTCTAGCGGGATATCGAACACCGGGGAGCTGTTTTTT. This encodes CSAMSSSGISNTGELFF.

This clonotype was detected a few times. This chain links TRBV29-1 with TRBJ2-5, with D perhaps TRBD2 (7 bases). The CDR3 consists of 14 residues. Germline V CDR1 and CDR2: SQVTM, ANQGSEA. Trimming stripped 4 bases from V and 4 bases from J, with 16 bases between. DNA for the CDR3: TGCAGCGTTGTTAGTTGGGGGGGCGGAGAGACCCAGTACTTC. This sequence encodes CSVVSWGGGETQYF.

J is TRBJ2-2 and V is TRBV15, with D maybe TRBD2 (6 bases). There are 17 residues in the CDR3. Germline lookup yields CDR1 LNHNV and CDR2 YYDKDF (reference sequence). Trimming took off 1 base at V and 1 base at J, with 13 bases between the two ends. The CDR3 loop is CATSRARGGENTGELFF. The CDR3 nucleotides read TGTGCCACCAGCAGAGCACGTGGCGGGGAGAACACCGGGGAGCTGTTTTTT.

The chain employs TRBV7-9 and TRBJ2-2; D might be TRBD1 (5 bases). The germline gives CDR1 SEHNR, CDR2 FQNEAQ (reference sequence). The CDR3 is 17 residues long. Between the trimmed V and J ends, which lost 5 bases and 4 bases, there was a span of 20 bases. Here the CDR3 DNA reads TGTGCCAGCAGCATTAGACAGATGTATGTTAGCACCGGGGAGCTGTTTTTT. Translating it yields CASSIRQMYVSTGELFF.

This clonotype was picked up a small number of times. A much larger clone is a single base away; this may be a read error. This rearrangement joins TRBV12-3 or TRBV12-4 to TRBJ2-1; D is undetermined. This CDR3 has 15 amino acids. CDR3 coding DNA: TGTGCCTGCAGTTACGACACGAGCTCCTACAATGAGCAGTTCTTC. This translates into CACSYDTSSYNEQFF.

This clonotype came up many times. The rearrangement links TRBV5-1 to TRBJ2-3; 9 nucleotides match TRBD1. The junction had 3 bases not matched to a gene; V was cut back by 4 bases and J by 0 bases. This CDR3 is 15 amino acids long. Germline V lookup: CDR1 SGHRS, CDR2 YFSETQ. The CDR3 region is CASSHGTGSTDTQYF. For the CDR3, the DNA is TGCGCCAGCAGCCACGGGACAGGGAGCACAGATACGCAGTATTTT.

This clonotype showed up many times. The J gene is TRBJ1-1, the V gene TRBV20-1; 7 nucleotides line up with TRBD1. V lost 6 bases to trimming and J lost 1 base; unmatched junction nucleotides: 14. Germline V gene sequence: CDR1 DFQATT, CDR2 SNEGSKA (reference sequence). CDR3 length: 16 residues. Here the CDR3 DNA reads TGCAGTGCCCAGGGGGTAGGCGACAGCTCGAACACTGAAGCTTTCTTT. Its translation is CSAQGVGDSSNTEAFF.

On this clonotype: A read error is possible here, since a much larger clone lies one base away. CDR3 nucleotides: TGTGCCAGCAGGGTCGGTCCCTACGAGCAGTTCTTC. Its protein product is CASRVGPYEQFF. The chain carries TRBV2 and TRBJ2-7; D is ambiguous. The DNA end is more similar to TRBJ2-1, so the J call may be wrong. Germline V gives CDR1 SNHLY, CDR2 FYNNEI. The CDR3 covers 12 residues.

This clonotype was recorded many times. V gene TRBV18 combines with J gene TRBJ1-5; perhaps TRBD1 as D (5 bases). Looked up from germline, CDR1 is KGHSH and CDR2 is LQKENI. This CDR3 contains 14 residues. Trimming left V 3 bases short and J 7 bases short, with 13 bases between. CDR3 region: CASSPGRESQPQHF. The CDR3 DNA follows: TGTGCCAGCTCACCGGGCAGGGAGAGCCAGCCCCAGCATTTT. Full variable domain (remainder filled in from reference TRBV18 and TRBJ1-5): NAGVMQNPRHLVRRRGQEARLRCSPMKGHSHVYWYRQLPEEGLKFMVYLQKENIIDESGMPKERFSAEFPKEGPSILRIQQVVRGDSAAYFCASSPGRESQPQHFGDGTRLSIL.

V and J are TRBV29-1 and TRBJ2-7; the match to TRBD1 covers 9 bases. CDR3 size: 13 residues. With 1 base clipped from V and 2 bases from J, the junction kept 0 bases outside the gene matches. Germline lookup yields CDR1 SQVTM and CDR2 ANQGSEA. In DNA form, the CDR3 reads TGCAGCGTTGAAGGACAGGGGGCCTACGAGCAGTACTTC. As protein: CSVEGQGAYEQYF.

The chain combines TRBV6-5 with TRBJ2-2; no clear D gene. Trimming pared 1 base from V and 5 bases from J, leaving 17 bases between. Germline CDR1 is MNHEY and CDR2 is SVGAGI. The CDR3 spans 17 residues. The CDR3 spells CASSYFAEPGGTGELFF. CDR3 DNA: TGTGCCAGCAGTTACTTTGCGGAGCCAGGCGGAACCGGGGAGCTGTTTTTT.

The chain is built from TRBV29-1 and TRBJ2-1; a weak D match, TRBD1 (5 bases). Germline lookup yields CDR1 SQVTM and CDR2 ANQGSEA. The CDR3 runs 11 residues. Trimming removed 5 bases at V and 5 bases at J, with 7 bases between. CDR3 sequence reads: CSVQGNNEQFF. As DNA, the CDR3 is TGCAGCGTTCAGGGAAACAATGAGCAGTTCTTC.

This clonotype was detected only once. A much larger clone differs by one base, so this may be a read error. The gene calls are TRBV6-1 and TRBJ1-5, with a tentative D call TRBD1 (5 bases). The length of the CDR3 is 14 residues. V lost 0 bases to trimming and J lost 3 bases, with 6 bases between them. The germline V gene has CDR1 MNHNS and CDR2 SASEGT. CDR3 in amino acids: CASSEAGTNQPQHF. The DNA for the CDR3 is TGTGCCAGCAGTGAAGCGGGGACCAATCAGCCCCAGCATTTT.

The chain has TRBV7-2 and TRBJ2-1, with 7 nucleotides matching TRBD1. The germline gives CDR1 SGHTA, CDR2 FQGNSA. The V and J ends lost 3 bases and 10 bases, in that order; junction bases with no gene match: 9. CDR3 length: 14 amino acids. The CDR3 region is CASSFRQGRVEQFF. The CDR3 region has the DNA TGTGCCAGCAGCTTTAGACAGGGTCGTGTGGAGCAGTTCTTC.

This clonotype was seen ten or more times. V gene TRBV5-5 combines with J gene TRBJ1-4; 10 bases fit TRBD1. The V gene's germline CDR1 is SGHKS and CDR2 YYEKEE (reference sequence). CDR3 length equals 15 residues. After removal of 4 bases from V and 8 bases from J, the junction contained 8 bases not matched to a gene. The CDR3 region has the DNA TGTGCCAGCAGCCAGCTGGGACAGGGGTTCGAAAAACTGTTTTTT. This translates into CASSQLGQGFEKLFF.

This clonotype was detected ten times or more. This chain uses TRBV10-3 with TRBJ2-1; 12 bases fit TRBD2. The CDR3 runs 14 residues. The germline V gene encodes CDR1 ENHRY and CDR2 SYGVKD. V lost 3 bases, J lost 6 bases, and 0 bases stayed unmatched. The CDR3 sequence is CAISELAGGNEQFF. CDR3 DNA sequence: TGTGCCATCAGTGAACTAGCGGGAGGCAATGAGCAGTTCTTC.